The following is a T cell receptor (beta chain) sequence with its context. Its antigen remains unknown. Presence of unique molecular identifiers characterized the TCR beta cDNA libraries. With about 0.95 to 10 million T cells as the source, hundreds of thousands of cDNA molecules resulted. Each CDR3 protein is one row after TCRdb ran MiXCR on the PCR reads. The repertoire holds roughly 400,000 distinct CDR3 sequences, 39% seen once, with 7.5% to 8.5% in the top ten. The entry originates in a study of post-analysis software for immune sequencing data. In the study overall: There were relapsing-remitting, secondary progressive and progressive-relapsing multiple sclerosis among the disease courses included. Points from the study as a whole: About 5 TRBV segments occurring more often in patients than controls included TRBV5-6, TRBV5-1 and TRBV20-1. Normalized Chao1 diversity was significantly reduced in patients versus controls.

The CDR3 spans 13 residues. Germline V gene sequence: CDR1 MDHEN, CDR2 SYDVKM. The V end was cut by 3 bases, the J end by 5 bases, with 10 bases between. Material: blood. This TCR derives from a girl aged 2 to 10 with multiple sclerosis. The rearrangement joins TRBV28 to TRBJ2-5; D possibly corresponds to TRBD2 (6 bases). The DNA of the CDR3 is TGTGCCAGCAGTTTCAGCGGAGGGGAGACCCAGTACTTC. It encodes CASSFSGGETQYF.